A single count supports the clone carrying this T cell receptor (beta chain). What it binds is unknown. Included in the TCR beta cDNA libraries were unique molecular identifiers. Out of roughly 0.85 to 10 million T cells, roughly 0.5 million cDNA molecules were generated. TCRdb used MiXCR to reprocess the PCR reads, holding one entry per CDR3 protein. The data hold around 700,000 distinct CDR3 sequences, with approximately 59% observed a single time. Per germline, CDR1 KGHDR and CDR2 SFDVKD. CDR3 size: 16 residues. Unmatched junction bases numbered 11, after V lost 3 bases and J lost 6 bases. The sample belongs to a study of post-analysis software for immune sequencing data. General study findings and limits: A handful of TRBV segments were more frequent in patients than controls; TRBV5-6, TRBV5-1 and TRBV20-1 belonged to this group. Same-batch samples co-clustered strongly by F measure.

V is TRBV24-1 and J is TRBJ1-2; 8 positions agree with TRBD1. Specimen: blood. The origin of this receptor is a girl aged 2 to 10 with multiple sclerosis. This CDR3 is CATSDPGTGGVDGYTF. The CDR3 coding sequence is TGTGCCACCAGTGATCCCGGAACAGGGGGAGTGGATGGCTACACCTTC.